These 2 T cell receptor beta chains were all obtained from the same sample, sequenced in a study of human T cells and chemical hapten exposure. TCRdb called the RACE reads again in MiXCR, with one record for every CDR3 protein. The sample consists of about 380,000 distinct CDR3 sequences, about 4.8% of them appearing once. Time point here: patch test 1, 2 weeks after DPC sensitization. Treatment meaning: therapeutic diphenylcyclopropenone sensitization with weekly scalp DPC. Here the sequenced sample was whole blood, taken in connection with sensitization to the hapten diphenylcyclopropenone (DPC). The receptors were sampled from a woman between 50 and 59 years old with alopecia areata. Some clones in this sample may be carry-over from other donors' samples.

This clonotype occurred many times. J is TRBJ2-1 and V is TRBV4-1; maybe TRBD2 (5 bases). The CDR3 totals 16 residues. Germline assignment: CDR1 MGHRA and CDR2 YSYEKL. V lost 4 bases to trimming and J lost 6 bases, with 19 bases between them. CDR3 bases: TGCGCCAGCAGCCCCCAGGAGATCTCCCTAGCCAATGAGCAGTTCTTC. Translated: CASSPQEISLANEQFF.

This clonotype was detected many times. The chain recombines TRBV7-8 with TRBJ2-7; unclear D gene. There are 12 residues in the CDR3. Trimming took 4 bases from V and 6 from J, leaving 10 bases between them. Germline CDR1 is SGHVS and CDR2 is FQNEAQ. CDR3 protein: CASSSPGVEQYF. CDR3 coding DNA: TGTGCCAGCAGCTCGCCTGGGGTCGAGCAGTACTTC.